These 21 T cell receptor beta chains share one sample of origin, sequenced in a study of blood T cell repertoires in COVID-19. Clones were sequenced by immunoSEQ multiplex PCR, and TCRdb holds only the in-frame ones, with some missing. The sample has tens of thousands of clones; roughly 91% are singletons. Material: peripheral blood. These receptors originate from a human donor in a cohort sampled during active COVID-19.

V is TRBV6-9 and J is TRBJ2-1; 9 bases match TRBD2. Germline CDR1 MNHGY, CDR2 SVAAGI. This CDR3 is built from 14 residues. The trim removed 7 bases at V and 8 bases at J, leaving 9 bases unmatched. The CDR3 DNA reads as TGTGCCAGCATAGTAGCGGGGGCCCCCCATGAGCAGTTCTTC. Protein product: CASIVAGAPHEQFF.

This CDR3 reads CASSLAQTGMAKNIQYF. CDR3 coding DNA: TGTGCCAGCAGCTTAGCCCAGACAGGGATGGCCAAAAACATTCAGTACTTC. The chain links TRBV7-2 to TRBJ2-4; 7 positions match TRBD1. The ends lost 0 bases at V and 1 base at J; junction bases unmatched: 6. CDR1 is SGHTA, CDR2 FQGNSA, per germline. The CDR3 sequence is 17 residues long.

V and J are TRBV5-4 and TRBJ1-2, with TRBD1 matching over 9 bases. Germline CDR1 SGHNT, CDR2 YYREEE (reference sequence). V trimming: 8 bases; J trimming: 5 bases; junction bases outside the gene matches: 10. The CDR3 contains 14 residues. CDR3 region: CASWGDRGFYGYTF. In nucleotides, the CDR3 is TGTGCCAGTTGGGGTGACAGGGGGTTTTATGGCTACACCTTC.

This chain links TRBV6-2 or TRBV6-3 with TRBJ1-6, with TRBD1 identical over 9 bases. Per the germline V gene, CDR1 is MNHEY and CDR2 is SVGEGT. The V gene end was trimmed by 6 bases and the J gene end by 3 bases; junction bases not matched to a gene: 9. This CDR3 has 17 amino acids. The CDR3 spells CASSLPGQGRYNSPLHF. The DNA of the CDR3 is TGTGCCAGCAGCCTTCCCGGACAGGGGCGCTATAATTCACCCCTCCACTTT.

The chain uses TRBV24-1 and TRBJ2-5; D is undetermined. Trimming stripped 1 base from V and 10 bases from J, with 9 bases between. This CDR3 is built from 12 residues. Germline values: CDR1 KGHDR, CDR2 SFDVKD. The CDR3 reads CATSDFGNYQYF. The DNA for the CDR3 is TGTGCCACCAGTGATTTCGGCAACTACCAGTACTTC.

The chain carries TRBV25-1 and TRBJ1-1; D might be TRBD1 (6 bases). The CDR3 totals 15 residues. The V gene lost 6 bases and the J gene lost 0 bases, with 14 bases spanning the gap. Germline assignment: CDR1 MGHDK and CDR2 SYGVNS. The CDR3 nucleotides are TGTGCCAGCAGGGAAAGGGGGGGAATGAACACTGAAGCTTTCTTT. This translates into CASRERGGMNTEAFF.

The gene calls are TRBV4-2 and TRBJ2-7; 9 nucleotides agree with TRBD2. With V trimmed by 1 base and J by 0 bases, 4 bases remained unmatched. This CDR3 spans 16 amino acids. Germline V lookup: CDR1 LGHNA, CDR2 YNFKEQ. DNA of the CDR3: TGTGCCAGCAGCCAAGTAAGCGGGAGGTCCTCCTACGAGCAGTACTTC. Its protein is CASSQVSGRSSYEQYF.

The gene calls are TRBV13 and TRBJ2-5; 8 bases fit TRBD1. In germline, CDR1 is PRHDT, CDR2 FYEKMQ (reference sequence). V lost 5 bases, J lost 2 bases, and 10 bases stayed unmatched. This CDR3 contains 16 residues. CDR3 amino acids: CASSPYMDRDQETQYF. The CDR3 DNA reads as TGTGCCAGCAGCCCCTATATGGACAGGGATCAAGAGACCCAGTACTTC.

This chain connects TRBV19 to TRBJ1-1; 7 nucleotides match TRBD1. This CDR3 contains 14 residues. Trimming took 2 bases from V and 1 from J; bases not matched to a gene: 1. In germline, CDR1 is LNHDA, CDR2 SQIVND (reference sequence). In DNA, the CDR3 is TGTGCCAGTAGTATAAACAGGGGGAACACTGAAGCTTTCTTT. It encodes CASSINRGNTEAFF.

The chain links TRBV9 to TRBJ2-3; no clear D gene. The CDR3 runs to 14 residues. V was trimmed by 3 bases and J by 0 bases, leaving 8 bases between them. Germline lookup yields CDR1 SGDLS and CDR2 YYNGEE. CDR3 DNA sequence: TGTGCCAGCAGCGCCATACTCAGCACAGATACGCAGTATTTT. Its translation is CASSAILSTDTQYF.

The rearrangement links TRBV7-9 to TRBJ1-3; TRBD1 might be the D (6 bases). The length of the CDR3 is 17 residues. Trimming took off 1 base at V and 2 bases at J, with 15 bases between the two ends. The germline V gene encodes CDR1 SEHNR and CDR2 FQNEAQ (reference sequence). The CDR3 loop is CASSLGQGMSAGNTIYF. For the CDR3, the DNA is TGTGCCAGCAGCTTAGGCCAGGGGATGTCAGCTGGAAACACCATATATTTT.

The CDR3: CASSQGLAGGYEQYF. The DNA of the CDR3 is TGTGCCAGCAGCCAAGGACTAGCGGGAGGCTACGAGCAGTACTTC. The V call is TRBV14, the J call TRBJ2-7, with TRBD2 matching over 13 bases. The V gene's germline CDR1 is SGHDN and CDR2 FVKESK. The CDR3 runs 15 residues. V gave up 1 base and J gave up 3 bases; unmatched junction bases: 0.

The chain combines TRBV4-3 with TRBJ2-7, with D maybe TRBD1 (6 bases). The ends were cut back, 4 bases at V and 1 base at J, with 26 bases in the middle. Looked up from germline, CDR1 is LGHNA and CDR2 is YSLEER. The CDR3 sequence is 19 residues long. The CDR3 DNA follows: TGCGCCAGCAGCCTACCCCTCGCGAAGGGGGACCGGGAATCCTACGAGCAGTACTTC. As protein: CASSLPLAKGDRESYEQYF.

This chain joins TRBV6-1 and TRBJ2-3; TRBD2 matches at 9 bases. Germline V gives CDR1 MNHNS, CDR2 SASEGT. The CDR3 has 17 residues. Trimming cost V 0 bases and J 3 bases; bases outside gene matches: 7. The CDR3 region is CASSEARLAGTTDTQYF. Here the CDR3 DNA reads TGTGCCAGCAGTGAAGCAAGGCTAGCGGGGACGACAGATACGCAGTATTTT.

V is TRBV15 and J is TRBJ2-7; TRBD1 matches at 7 bases. V shed 2 bases and J 2 bases; nucleotides not matched to a gene: 6. Germline values: CDR1 LNHNV, CDR2 YYDKDF (reference sequence). The CDR3 has 15 amino acids. DNA of the CDR3: TGTGCCACCAGCAGATTCCGGGACAGAACCTACGAGCAGTACTTC. Protein: CATSRFRDRTYEQYF.

The V and J genes are TRBV20-1 and TRBJ1-1; D unclear. The CDR3 sequence is 15 residues long. Germline V CDR1 and CDR2: DFQATT, SNEGSKA (reference sequence). V gave up 3 bases and J gave up 1 base, with 15 bases separating them. The CDR3 reads CSASYFLQPNTEAFF. Written as DNA, the CDR3 is TGCAGTGCTAGTTACTTCTTGCAACCGAACACTGAAGCTTTCTTT.

In DNA form, the CDR3 reads TGTGCCAGCAGCCAAGATTTCACAGGAGAGTACAATGAGCAGTTCTTC. Residues: CASSQDFTGEYNEQFF. V usage is TRBV14 and J usage is TRBJ2-1; D may be TRBD1 (5 bases). Trimming removed 0 bases at V and 4 bases at J, with 13 bases between. The CDR3 length is 16 residues. CDR1 SGHDN and CDR2 FVKESK come from the germline V gene.

J is TRBJ2-7 and V is TRBV25-1; no definite D call. The CDR3 is 12 residues long. V was pared by 9 bases and J by 4 bases, with 13 bases between. Germline V gene sequence: CDR1 MGHDK, CDR2 SYGVNS. In DNA, the CDR3 is TGTGCCAGTAGAATTTCTGGTTACGAGCAGTACTTC. It encodes CASRISGYEQYF.

In this sample, this clone turned up once. The gene calls are TRBV3-1 (or the pseudogene TRBV3-2) and TRBJ2-5, with 7 bases fitting TRBD2. Germline CDR1 LGHDT, CDR2 YNNKEL (reference sequence). This CDR3 is built from 17 residues. V lost 4 bases, J lost 4 bases, and 15 bases stayed unmatched. The CDR3 coding sequence is TGTGCCAGCAGCCCCCCCTTGCGGACTAGTTTTCGAGAGACCCAGTACTTC. Translation: CASSPPLRTSFRETQYF.

This chain links TRBV27 with TRBJ2-7; TRBD2 is a possible D gene (7 bases). V gave up 1 base and J gave up 2 bases, with 12 bases separating them. Germline V gene lookup returns CDR1 MNHEY and CDR2 SMNVEV (reference sequence). This CDR3 spans 15 amino acids. Here the CDR3 reads CASSLLRGGPYEQYF. The CDR3, as DNA: TGTGCCAGCAGTTTATTAAGGGGGGGGCCCTACGAGCAGTACTTC.

V usage is TRBV27 and J usage is TRBJ2-6; D is unclear. Germline values: CDR1 MNHEY, CDR2 SMNVEV (reference sequence). V was trimmed by 3 bases and J by 2 bases, leaving 8 bases between them. CDR3 size: 15 residues. The CDR3 loop is CASSFGGAGANVLTF. The CDR3, as DNA: TGTGCCAGCAGTTTCGGTGGAGCTGGGGCCAACGTCCTGACTTTC.